This T cell receptor (beta chain) emerged from a study of cytomegalovirus exposure and HLA in healthy donors. The PCR contained 60 Vbeta and 13 Jbeta primers. Profiled with immunoSEQ multiplex PCR; TCRdb holds only in-frame clones, not every one. The table records about 190,000 clones, more than 85% of them present only once. V shed 3 bases, J shed 15 bases, and the junction held 11 bases outside the gene matches. CDR1 and CDR2 from the germline V gene are SGDLS and YYNGEE. The CDR3 consists of 13 residues. The rearrangement links TRBV9 to TRBJ2-1; 8 bases are a match to TRBD1. Sequencing used PBMCs. The source of this sequence is a woman under 30 in good health and CMV-seronegative. The CDR3 sequence is CASSEPRTGCPFF. In DNA, the CDR3 is TGTGCCAGCAGCGAGCCAAGGACAGGGTGTCCGTTCTTC.